These 10 T cell receptor beta chains were sequenced from one sample in a study of control samples from healthy donors and cancer patients. Sequenced by immunoSEQ multiplex PCR; TCRdb stores in-frame clones only, minus some. The data hold 95,000 to 130,000 clones, with 88% observed a single time. Sequenced sample: blood. The receptor source for this set is a woman in her 70s in good health.

This chain links TRBV7-3 with TRBJ1-1; 8 bases match TRBD1. The ends lost 2 bases at V and 7 bases at J; junction bases unmatched: 3. The CDR3 loop spans 13 amino acids. From germline, CDR1 is SGHTA and CDR2 FQGTGA. The CDR3 coding sequence is TGTGCCAGCAGCTTAGACAGGGGTTATGAAGCTTTCTTT. Its protein product is CASSLDRGYEAFF.

V is TRBV10-3 and J is TRBJ1-2; unclear D gene. The length of the CDR3 is 12 residues. The germline gives CDR1 ENHRY, CDR2 SYGVKD. V was cut by 0 bases and J by 8 bases, with 7 bases left in between. CDR3 sequence: CAISESEVGYTF. Here the CDR3 DNA reads TGTGCCATCAGTGAGTCAGAGGTGGGCTACACCTTC.

The chain combines TRBV7-9 with TRBJ1-3; the D is unclear. The CDR3 is made up of 14 amino acids. Per the germline V gene, CDR1 is SEHNR and CDR2 is FQNEAQ (reference sequence). V gave up 4 bases and J gave up 4 bases, with 11 bases separating them. CDR3 DNA: TGTGCCAGCAGCTCCCGGCAGGCGGGAAACACCATATATTTT. This encodes CASSSRQAGNTIYF.

The chain recombines TRBV19 with TRBJ2-2, with 12 bases lining up with TRBD2. V lost 1 base to trimming and J lost 1 base; unmatched junction nucleotides: 1. CDR1 and CDR2 (germline): LNHDA, SQIVND (reference sequence). The CDR3 is 17 amino acids. This CDR3 is CASSIGGLAGNTGELFF. In nucleotides, the CDR3 is TGTGCCAGTAGTATAGGGGGACTAGCGGGGAACACCGGGGAGCTGTTTTTT.

This clone appeared once. V usage is TRBV7-2 and J usage is TRBJ2-5; 10 positions match TRBD2. The J call may be mistaken, given a closer DNA end match to TRBJ2-7. This CDR3 has 18 residues. CDR1 is SGHTA and CDR2 is FQGNSA in the germline V gene. The CDR3 DNA sequence: TGTGCCAGCAGCCCGGAGCCCAGCGGGGGGGCCTCCTCCTACGAGCAGTACTTC. This translates into CASSPEPSGGASSYEQYF.

V is TRBV7-3 and J is TRBJ1-5, with a tentative D call TRBD1 (6 bases). Germline CDR1 and CDR2: SGHTA and FQGTGA. V lost 5 bases and J lost 6, with 14 bases in between. The CDR3 is 14 residues long. The CDR3 nucleotides read TGTGCCAGCAGCCCCCGGGGGGGCTCTCAGCCCCAGCATTTT. Protein sequence: CASSPRGGSQPQHF.

V is TRBV29-1 and J is TRBJ1-2, with D uncertain. The CDR3 runs 11 residues. Trimming removed 3 bases at V and 6 bases at J, with 8 bases between. CDR1 is SQVTM and CDR2 is ANQGSEA in the germline V gene. The CDR3 is CSVDGENGYTF. The CDR3 DNA is TGCAGCGTTGATGGGGAGAATGGCTACACCTTC.

This clone appeared a single time. The J gene is TRBJ2-1, the V gene TRBV7-8; D may be TRBD1 or TRBD2 (6 bases each). The CDR3 extends over 11 amino acids. CDR1 is SGHVS, CDR2 FQNEAQ, per germline. V was shortened by 5 bases and J by 15 bases, with 14 bases between the two germline ends. In DNA, the CDR3 is TGTGCCAGCAGCCTCATTACGGGGGCGTTCTTC. The encoded protein is CASSLITGAFF. Complete variable domain (other parts from reference TRBV7-8 and TRBJ2-1): GAGVSQSPRYKVAKRGQDVALRCDPISGHVSLFWYQQALGQGPEFLTYFQNEAQLDKSGLPSDRFFAERPEGSVSTLKIQRTQQEDSAVYLCASSLITGAFFGPGTRLTVL.

This chain uses TRBV14 with TRBJ1-1, with D unclear. Trimming took off 1 base at V and 0 bases at J, with 12 bases between the two ends. CDR1 SGHDN and CDR2 FVKESK come from the germline V gene. This CDR3 has 16 amino acids. For the CDR3, the DNA is TGTGCCAGCAGCCAAGTGGCGCACAGAGTGAACACTGAAGCTTTCTTT. Translation gives CASSQVAHRVNTEAFF.

This clone came up a few times. This chain joins TRBV7-8 and TRBJ2-7; perhaps D is TRBD1 or TRBD2 (5 bases each). V gave up 5 bases and J gave up 3 bases, with 17 bases separating them. The CDR3 sequence is 15 residues long. Germline V gene data show CDR1 as SGHVS and CDR2 as FQNEAQ. Written as DNA, the CDR3 is TGTGCCAGCAGCAACGACGGGACCTACGTCTACGAGCAGTACTTC. Translated, it gives CASSNDGTYVYEQYF.